The 24 T cell receptor beta chains listed next were all sequenced from one sample in a study of blood T cell repertoires in COVID-19. The assay was immunoSEQ multiplex PCR, and TCRdb's table has in-frame clones only and misses some. This sample has tens of thousands of clones, with approximately 91% found just once. Source material: peripheral blood. The receptors were gathered from a human donor in a cohort sampled during active COVID-19.

V is TRBV6-5 and J is TRBJ2-2; 9 bases align to TRBD2. This CDR3 region has 15 residues. V was pared by 6 bases and J by 2 bases, with 4 bases of the junction left unmatched. Germline lookup yields CDR1 MNHEY and CDR2 SVGAGI. The CDR3 sequence is CASRPSGANTGELFF. The CDR3 DNA is TGTGCCAGCAGGCCTAGCGGGGCAAACACCGGGGAGCTGTTTTTT.

This chain joins TRBV19 and TRBJ1-1, with 7 positions matching TRBD1. V was clipped by 3 bases and J by 1 base; unmatched bases: 5. This CDR3 has 15 residues. CDR1 is LNHDA and CDR2 is SQIVND in the germline V gene (reference sequence). The CDR3 region is CASSIGTAGNTEAFF. The DNA of the CDR3 is TGTGCCAGTAGTATCGGGACAGCGGGGAACACTGAAGCTTTCTTT.

The genes are TRBV7-2 and TRBJ1-5; TRBD1 is a possible D gene (6 bases). Between the trimmed V and J ends, which lost 2 bases and 2 bases, there was a span of 13 bases. The CDR3 spans 16 residues. Germline CDR1 and CDR2: SGHTA and FQGNSA. DNA of the CDR3: TGTGCCAGCAGCTTAAACGGGGGGCTGGGCAATCAGCCCCAGCATTTT. Translation gives CASSLNGGLGNQPQHF.

V gene TRBV11-2 combines with J gene TRBJ1-2; 7 bases align to TRBD1. This CDR3 has 13 residues. Germline CDR1 and CDR2: SGHAT and FQNNGV. The V segment lost 4 bases and the J segment 3 bases; nucleotides outside the gene matches: 2. This CDR3 reads CASSSGQYYGYTF. CDR3 DNA: TGTGCCAGCAGCTCGGGACAGTACTATGGCTACACCTTC.

The V and J genes are TRBV6-5 and TRBJ2-1; unclear D gene. The V end was cut by 2 bases, the J end by 4 bases, with 15 bases between. This CDR3 comprises 16 residues. Germline V gene lookup returns CDR1 MNHEY and CDR2 SVGAGI. CDR3 protein: CASSYSSATIYNEQFF. DNA of the CDR3: TGTGCCAGCAGTTACAGTTCAGCTACTATTTACAATGAGCAGTTCTTC.

Details on this clone: At one of its ends the junction is not consistent with the germline gene, which may arise from a read error. The chain recombines TRBV5-6 with TRBJ1-3; D is undetermined. The length of the CDR3 is 14 residues. Germline V lookup: CDR1 SGHDT, CDR2 YYEEEE. Here the CDR3 reads CASRLAGSGNTIYF. The CDR3 nucleotides read TGTGCCAGCAGATTGGCGGGGTCTGGAAACACCATATATTTT.

This clone was seen a handful of times. The V call is TRBV5-1, the J call TRBJ1-1; the D gene is possibly TRBD1 (5 bases). V was cut by 0 bases and J by 1 base, with 10 bases left in between. The CDR3 contains 15 residues. Germline CDR1 SGHRS, CDR2 YFSETQ. CDR3 nucleotides: TGCGCCAGCAGCTTGGCAGGAGGGACGAACACTGAAGCTTTCTTT. Translating gives CASSLAGGTNTEAFF.

The chain combines TRBV5-6 with TRBJ1-5; D not certain. Germline CDR1 is SGHDT and CDR2 is YYEEEE. The CDR3 contains 14 residues. V gave up 1 base and J gave up 0 bases, with 5 bases separating them. The CDR3 DNA is TGTGCCAGCAGCTTGAAGAGTAGCAATCAGCCCCAGCATTTT. This codes for CASSLKSSNQPQHF. Full variable domain (remainder filled in from reference TRBV5-6 and TRBJ1-5): DAGVTQSPTHLIKTRGQQVTLRCSPKSGHDTVSWYQQALGQGPQFIFQYYEEEERQRGNFPDRFSGHQFPNYSSELNVNALLLGDSALYLCASSLKSSNQPQHFGDGTRLSIL.

This chain uses TRBV4-3 with TRBJ1-2; the match to TRBD1 covers 9 bases. V lost 3 bases to trimming and J lost 2 bases; unmatched junction nucleotides: 10. This CDR3 region has 17 residues. CDR1 and CDR2 (germline): LGHNA, YSLEER. Here the CDR3 reads CASSQAQYRGRNYGYTF. CDR3 DNA sequence: TGCGCCAGCAGCCAGGCCCAATACAGGGGGCGAAACTATGGCTACACCTTC.

This chain connects TRBV6-2 or TRBV6-3 to TRBJ2-1, with D tentatively TRBD1 (5 bases). The V end was cut by 0 bases, the J end by 8 bases, with 17 bases between. Germline V gene sequence: CDR1 MNHEY, CDR2 SVGEGT. The CDR3 runs to 16 residues. In DNA form, the CDR3 reads TGTGCCAGCAGTTACTCGATTGAGGCAGGGTTGCATGAGCAGTTCTTC. As protein: CASSYSIEAGLHEQFF.

The chain links TRBV20-1 to TRBJ1-3; tentatively, D is TRBD1 (6 bases). Germline-derived CDR1 and CDR2 are DFQATT and SNEGSKA (reference sequence). The CDR3 totals 17 residues. V lost 3 bases to trimming and J lost 0 bases, with 18 bases between them. CDR3: CSASPTGSFPSGNTIYF. CDR3 nucleotide sequence: TGCAGTGCTAGTCCAACAGGGTCTTTCCCCTCTGGAAACACCATATATTTT.

This chain connects TRBV19 to TRBJ1-5, with D possibly TRBD1 on 6 matching bases. The germline gives CDR1 LNHDA, CDR2 SQIVND (reference sequence). The V end lost 5 bases, the J end lost 4 bases, and 21 bases lay between the germline ends. The CDR3 is 17 amino acids. For the CDR3, the DNA is TGTGCCAGTAGTCCCTCCCGAGGCAGAACAGGGAATCAGCCCCAGCATTTT. Residues: CASSPSRGRTGNQPQHF. The full variable domain, with the rest looked up from reference TRBV19 and TRBJ1-5, is DGGITQSPKYLFRKEGQNVTLSCEQNLNHDAMYWYRQDPGQGLRLIYYSQIVNDFQKGDIAEGYSVSREKKESFPLTVTSAQKNPTAFYLCASSPSRGRTGNQPQHFGDGTRLSIL.

The chain recombines TRBV6-4 with TRBJ2-5; 9 bases are a match to TRBD2. This CDR3 is built from 14 residues. Trimming at V came to 3 bases and at J to 5 bases, leaving 4 bases not matched to a gene. Germline V lookup: CDR1 MRHNA, CDR2 SNTAGT. CDR3 in amino acids: CASSDTSGSETQYF. In nucleotides, the CDR3 is TGTGCCAGCAGTGATACTAGCGGGTCGGAGACCCAGTACTTC.

This sequence joins TRBV2 and TRBJ1-4, with D hard to call. CDR3 length equals 12 residues. Germline lookup yields CDR1 SNHLY and CDR2 FYNNEI. With 6 bases removed from V and 8 bases from J, the gap between germline ends came to 10 bases. CDR3 loop: CASRRVLEKLFF. CDR3 DNA: TGTGCCAGCAGGAGGGTCTTGGAAAAACTGTTTTTT.

In this sample, this clone turned up once. V gene TRBV29-1 combines with J gene TRBJ2-6, with D uncertain. V gave up 0 bases and J gave up 2 bases, with 11 bases separating them. CDR1 and CDR2 from the germline V gene are SQVTM and ANQGSEA. The CDR3 has 16 residues. CDR3 in amino acids: CSVEDPTEAGANVLTF. In nucleotides, the CDR3 is TGCAGCGTTGAAGACCCAACAGAAGCTGGGGCCAACGTCCTGACTTTC.

The chain has TRBV20-1 and TRBJ2-7; 9 bases are a match to TRBD1. The trim removed 3 bases at V and 3 bases at J, leaving 6 bases unmatched. Germline V CDR1 and CDR2: DFQATT, SNEGSKA (reference sequence). The CDR3 contains 14 residues. This CDR3 reads CSASRTGAFYEQYF. Here the CDR3 DNA reads TGCAGTGCTAGTCGGACAGGGGCGTTCTACGAGCAGTACTTC.

This clone was seen just once. CDR3 sequence reads: CASSLKLAGGPQETQYF. The DNA of the CDR3 is TGTGCCAGCAGCCTCAAACTAGCGGGGGGGCCCCAAGAGACCCAGTACTTC. This chain uses TRBV3-1 (or the pseudogene TRBV3-2) with TRBJ2-5; 13 bases line up with TRBD2. V was clipped by 4 bases and J by 1 base; unmatched bases: 6. The germline CDR1 and CDR2 sequences are LGHDT and YNNKEL (reference sequence). This CDR3 spans 17 amino acids.

V gene TRBV12-3 or TRBV12-4 combines with J gene TRBJ1-2; 8 bases align to TRBD1. This CDR3 has 13 amino acids. Losses at the gene ends were 7 bases for V and 2 bases for J; bases not matched to a gene: 3. Here the CDR3 DNA reads TGTGCCAGCATCCAGGGGGCCAACTATGGCTACACCTTC. This translates into CASIQGANYGYTF.

The gene calls are TRBV15 and TRBJ1-2; TRBD1 aligns across 9 bases. The germline CDR1 and CDR2 sequences are LNHNV and YYDKDF (reference sequence). The CDR3 is 15 amino acids. With 6 bases clipped from V and 1 base from J, the junction kept 6 bases outside the gene matches. The chain's CDR3 is CATRRTGDDNYGYTF. The CDR3 nucleotides read TGTGCCACCAGGAGGACAGGGGATGATAACTATGGCTACACCTTC.

The gene calls are TRBV19 and TRBJ2-7; 7 nucleotides agree with TRBD1. This CDR3 has 14 residues. Looked up from germline, CDR1 is LNHDA and CDR2 is SQIVND (reference sequence). J was trimmed by 0 bases and V by 6 bases; bases with no gene match: 5. The CDR3 region has the DNA TGTGCCAGTAGGAGACAGGGATCCTCCTACGAGCAGTACTTC. This encodes CASRRQGSSYEQYF.

V and J are TRBV5-4 and TRBJ1-2; 7 bases map to TRBD1. Per germline, CDR1 SGHNT and CDR2 YYREEE (reference sequence). Trimming at V came to 4 bases and at J to 0 bases, leaving 6 bases not matched to a gene. The CDR3 consists of 15 residues. The CDR3 reads CASSTGTATNYGYTF. The DNA for the CDR3 is TGTGCCAGCAGCACCGGGACAGCTACTAACTATGGCTACACCTTC.

This clone has a single count. The chain links TRBV9 to TRBJ1-1; D not certain. Germline V CDR1 and CDR2: SGDLS, YYNGEE. This CDR3 spans 15 amino acids. Trimming cost V 1 base and J 2 bases, with 12 bases left between them. The CDR3: CASSVSSGPNTEAFF. In DNA, the CDR3 is TGTGCCAGCAGCGTAAGTTCCGGTCCCAACACTGAAGCTTTCTTT.

CDR3 in DNA: TGTGCCAGCAGCCTAACTACGAGGGTCGAGCAGTACTTC. It codes for CASSLTTRVEQYF. This chain links TRBV3-1 (or the pseudogene TRBV3-2) with TRBJ2-7; possibly TRBD2 for D (5 bases). CDR1 is LGHDT and CDR2 is YNNKEL in the germline V gene (reference sequence). The V end was cut by 4 bases, the J end by 6 bases, with 13 bases between. The CDR3 totals 13 residues.

This clone has just a few counts. This chain joins TRBV12-3 or TRBV12-4 and TRBJ1-6, with unresolved D. Trimming took 5 bases from V and 8 from J, leaving 7 bases between them. This CDR3 comprises 12 residues. The CDR3 is CASSLSDSPLHF. CDR3 in DNA: TGTGCCAGCAGTCTCTCAGATTCACCCCTCCACTTT.